The 30 T cell receptor beta chains below come from one sample, sequenced in a study of radiotherapy plus CTLA-4 blockade in lung cancer. The protocol was immunoSEQ multiplex PCR, while the TCRdb copy is restricted to in-frame clones and leaves out a portion. The repertoire holds some 27,000 clones, with roughly 79% as singletons. This sample comprised peripheral blood, obtained from a patient treated with radiotherapy plus ipilimumab. The receptors here all came from a human donor with non-small cell lung cancer that progressed on radiotherapy plus ipilimumab.

This clone was seen more than once but under ten times. The chain links TRBV4-1 to TRBJ1-2; D might be TRBD1 (6 bases). Looked up from germline, CDR1 is MGHRA and CDR2 is YSYEKL. The CDR3 has 15 residues. V was pared by 1 base and J by 6 bases, with 15 bases between. This CDR3 reads CASSQGSGGGDGYTF. In DNA form, the CDR3 reads TGCGCCAGCAGCCAAGGTTCAGGTGGGGGCGATGGCTACACCTTC.

The V call is TRBV7-9, the J call TRBJ2-7; either TRBD1 or TRBD2 may fit D (5 bases each). The CDR3 covers 13 residues. Between the trimmed V and J ends, which lost 2 bases and 5 bases, there was a span of 10 bases. Germline CDR1 and CDR2: SEHNR and FQNEAQ (reference sequence). As DNA, the CDR3 is TGTGCCAGCAGCTTAACTGGGGGTAACGAGCAGTACTTC. Its protein product is CASSLTGGNEQYF.

This chain joins TRBV5-1 and TRBJ1-1; TRBD1 aligns across 7 bases. Germline V gives CDR1 SGHRS, CDR2 YFSETQ. The CDR3 is 15 amino acids. Trimming took 2 bases from V and 0 from J; bases not matched to a gene: 4. The CDR3 nucleotides read TGCGCCAGCAGCTTATCCGGACAGGTGAACACTGAAGCTTTCTTT. Its protein is CASSLSGQVNTEAFF.

This clone was detected once. CDR3 sequence (DNA): TGCAGCGCCTGGGAAGGATACGAGCAGTACTTC. Translating it yields CSAWEGYEQYF. The chain links TRBV29-1 to TRBJ2-7, with D uncertain. CDR3 length equals 11 residues. V was cut by 7 bases and J by 4 bases, with 11 bases left in between. The germline CDR1 and CDR2 sequences are SQVTM and ANQGSEA.

The rearrangement links TRBV18 to TRBJ1-1; D unresolved. In germline, CDR1 is KGHSH, CDR2 LQKENI. Trimming took 3 bases from V and 0 from J, leaving 14 bases between them. This CDR3 has 16 residues. CDR3 sequence: CASSPGRLLMNTEAFF. The CDR3, as DNA: TGTGCCAGCTCACCCGGGAGATTACTCATGAACACTGAAGCTTTCTTT.

The gene calls are TRBV5-1 and TRBJ2-3; TRBD2 is a possible D gene (5 bases). Germline CDR1 and CDR2: SGHRS and YFSETQ. CDR3 length: 16 residues. With 7 bases removed from V and 0 bases from J, the gap between germline ends came to 18 bases. CDR3 DNA sequence: TGCGCCAGCGGCGCGGGCCAATCTTCTAGCACAGATACGCAGTATTTT. Translating gives CASGAGQSSSTDTQYF.

J is TRBJ2-1 and V is TRBV11-2; TRBD1 might be the D (6 bases). Per the germline V gene, CDR1 is SGHAT and CDR2 is FQNNGV. V dropped 6 bases and J dropped 0 bases, with 15 bases sitting between them. CDR3 size: 16 residues. The CDR3, as DNA: TGTGCCAGCAGATCCGAGGACAGTGGCTCCTACAATGAGCAGTTCTTC. Its translation: CASRSEDSGSYNEQFF.

V usage is TRBV2 and J usage is TRBJ2-3; 8 bases agree with TRBD1. The CDR3 has 16 residues. V shed 4 bases and J 5 bases; nucleotides not matched to a gene: 11. Germline values: CDR1 SNHLY, CDR2 FYNNEI. CDR3 region: CASSGPQTGAGDTQYF. The CDR3 DNA sequence: TGTGCCAGCAGTGGGCCCCAGACAGGGGCCGGAGATACGCAGTATTTT.

A single count supports this clone. The chain recombines TRBV7-9 with TRBJ1-2, with D possibly TRBD1 on 5 matching bases. Trimming took off 0 bases at V and 3 bases at J, with 8 bases between the two ends. Germline CDR1 SEHNR, CDR2 FQNEAQ (reference sequence). The CDR3 contains 14 residues. DNA of the CDR3: TGTGCCAGCAGCTTAGCAAGGGGAGACTATGGCTACACCTTC. Translation gives CASSLARGDYGYTF.

This chain links TRBV28 with TRBJ1-5; weak D call: TRBD1 (5 bases). The V gene's germline CDR1 is MDHEN and CDR2 SYDVKM. V was clipped by 1 base and J by 3 bases, with 7 bases between them. The CDR3 loop spans 14 amino acids. The CDR3 DNA follows: TGTGCCAGCAGTTTATCAGGGTACAATCAGCCCCAGCATTTT. Residues: CASSLSGYNQPQHF.

The chain recombines TRBV5-1 with TRBJ2-5; 10 nucleotides align to TRBD1. V lost 4 bases and J lost 2; bases outside the gene matches: 5. Germline CDR1 SGHRS, CDR2 YFSETQ. The CDR3 runs to 15 residues. The DNA of the CDR3 is TGCGCCAGCAGCACGGGACAGGGGAGTCAAGAGACCCAGTACTTC. Encoded protein: CASSTGQGSQETQYF.

The chain links TRBV7-6 to TRBJ1-4, with 10 nucleotides matching TRBD1. This CDR3 is built from 15 residues. Trimming at V came to 5 bases and at J to 5 bases, leaving 5 bases not matched to a gene. The germline V gene has CDR1 SGHVS and CDR2 FNYEAQ. CDR3 residues: CASSLLDRGNEKLFF. The CDR3 DNA reads as TGTGCCAGCAGCCTCCTGGACAGGGGGAATGAAAAACTGTTTTTT.

This chain connects TRBV7-9 to TRBJ1-2, with a weak D call TRBD1 (6 bases). The CDR3 consists of 14 residues. V lost 7 bases and J 3 bases, leaving 15 bases between the germline ends. Germline V lookup: CDR1 SEHNR, CDR2 FQNEAQ (reference sequence). The CDR3 DNA reads as TGTGCCAGCACCCACAGGGCGAACCACTATGGCTACACCTTC. It codes for CASTHRANHYGYTF.

The J gene is TRBJ2-1, the V gene TRBV5-1, with D uncertain. Trimming cost V 4 bases and J 5 bases, with 16 bases left between them. Germline-derived CDR1 and CDR2 are SGHRS and YFSETQ. This CDR3 comprises 15 residues. Here the CDR3 DNA reads TGCGCCAGCAGCCTGCAAGGCGTAGTGAACAATGAGCAGTTCTTC. Protein product: CASSLQGVVNNEQFF.

This clone came up a few times. V gene TRBV5-4 combines with J gene TRBJ2-1; TRBD1 matches at 8 bases. After removal of 0 bases from V and 9 bases from J, the junction contained 2 bases not matched to a gene. Per the germline V gene, CDR1 is SGHNT and CDR2 is YYREEE (reference sequence). The CDR3 sequence is 13 residues long. In DNA form, the CDR3 reads TGTGCCAGCAGCTTGGCACAGGGGGTTGAGCAGTTCTTC. It encodes CASSLAQGVEQFF.

This clone has more than one count but fewer than ten. The chain couples TRBV7-2 to TRBJ2-7; perhaps TRBD1 as D (5 bases). Germline values: CDR1 SGHTA, CDR2 FQGNSA. V dropped 3 bases and J dropped 3 bases, with 6 bases sitting between them. CDR3 length: 12 residues. For the CDR3, the DNA is TGTGCCAGCAGCTTCCAGGGCTACGAGCAGTACTTC. Translating it yields CASSFQGYEQYF. Using reference TRBV7-2 and TRBJ2-7 for the parts outside the CDR3, the full variable domain is GAGVSQSPSNKVTEKGKDVELRCDPISGHTALYWYRQSLGQGLEFLIYFQGNSAPDKSGLPSDRFSAERTGGSVSTLTIQRTQQEDSAVYLCASSFQGYEQYFGPGTRLTVT.

This chain links TRBV6-1 with TRBJ1-2; D uncertain. The CDR3 has 13 residues. V was cut by 3 bases and J by 4 bases, with 9 bases left in between. Looked up from germline, CDR1 is MNHNS and CDR2 is SASEGT. The CDR3 spells CASSESTAYGYTF. The CDR3 DNA is TGTGCCAGCAGTGAGAGTACGGCCTATGGCTACACCTTC.

The chain recombines TRBV29-1 with TRBJ2-5, with 7 bases matching TRBD1. CDR1 SQVTM and CDR2 ANQGSEA come from the germline V gene. The CDR3 contains 14 residues. CDR3 bases: TGCAGTGTTAACAGGGGAAAGTACCAAGAGACCCAGTACTTC. The encoded protein is CSVNRGKYQETQYF.

In regard to this clone: The junction departs from germline at one end; a sequencing error may be responsible. V usage is TRBV30 and J usage is TRBJ1-4; D gene ambiguous. The length of the CDR3 is 11 residues. Germline V gene data show CDR1 as GTSNPN and CDR2 as SVGIG (reference sequence). Here the CDR3 reads CAWATTGPTLF. Written as DNA, the CDR3 is TGTGCCTGGGCTACGACCGGGCCAACTCTTTTT. Full variable domain (outside the CDR3, taken from reference TRBV30 and TRBJ1-4): SQTIHQWPATLVQPVGSPLSLECTVEGTSNPNLYWYRQAAGRGLQLLFYSVGIGQISSEVPQNLSASRPQDRQFILSSKKLLLSDSGFYLCAWATTGPTLFGSGTQLSVL.

The chain employs TRBV14 and TRBJ1-1; 8 positions agree with TRBD1. CDR1 and CDR2 (germline): SGHDN, FVKESK. This CDR3 is 16 amino acids long. V trimming: 0 bases; J trimming: 1 base; junction bases outside the gene matches: 4. The CDR3 is CASSQDRDRRNTEAFF. As DNA, the CDR3 is TGTGCCAGCAGCCAAGATCGGGACAGGAGGAACACTGAAGCTTTCTTT.

This chain links TRBV4-3 with TRBJ2-7; D remains unclear. Germline CDR1 and CDR2: LGHNA and YSLEER. This CDR3 spans 15 amino acids. V shed 1 base and J shed 1 base, with 11 bases lying between them. The CDR3 protein is CASSQGVGRSYEQYF. The CDR3 nucleotides read TGCGCCAGCAGCCAAGGGGTCGGCAGATCCTACGAGCAGTACTTC.

J is TRBJ1-5 and V is TRBV19; weak D call: TRBD1 (6 bases). Trimming pared 7 bases from V and 6 bases from J, leaving 13 bases between. CDR3 length: 13 amino acids. The germline CDR1 and CDR2 sequences are LNHDA and SQIVND (reference sequence). The CDR3 sequence: CASKKGEAQPQHF. The CDR3 nucleotides are TGTGCCAGTAAAAAGGGGGAAGCTCAGCCCCAGCATTTT.

The chain uses TRBV15 and TRBJ1-5, with 10 bases identical to TRBD1. Germline V gene data show CDR1 as LNHNV and CDR2 as YYDKDF (reference sequence). Trimming cost V 3 bases and J 3 bases; bases outside gene matches: 2. The length of the CDR3 is 15 residues. CDR3 DNA: TGTGCCACCAGCAGGGGACAGGGGAACAATCAGCCCCAGCATTTT. This codes for CATSRGQGNNQPQHF.

This clone came up a few times. The rearrangement links TRBV4-1 to TRBJ2-7, with 13 bases that match TRBD2. Per the germline V gene, CDR1 is MGHRA and CDR2 is YSYEKL. J gave up 4 bases and V 1 base, and 4 bases lay outside the gene matches. The CDR3 extends over 16 amino acids. CDR3 coding DNA: TGCGCCAGCAGCCAAGGGGGACTAGCGGGGATTTACGAGCAGTACTTC. It specifies CASSQGGLAGIYEQYF.

The chain uses TRBV5-6 and TRBJ2-7; D is possibly TRBD1 or TRBD2 (6 bases each). Germline values: CDR1 SGHDT, CDR2 YYEEEE. The CDR3 runs to 13 residues. Trimming removed 3 bases from V and 7 bases from J, with 14 bases in between. This CDR3 is CASSWDTGGEQYF. CDR3 sequence (DNA): TGTGCCAGCAGCTGGGACACCGGAGGGGAGCAGTACTTC.

The chain combines TRBV15 with TRBJ1-2; 7 bases fit TRBD1. The CDR3 runs to 14 residues. CDR1 and CDR2 from the germline V gene are LNHNV and YYDKDF (reference sequence). V was clipped by 3 bases and J by 6 bases; unmatched bases: 7. The CDR3 protein is CATSSSRQGHGYTF. CDR3 bases: TGTGCCACCAGCAGCTCGCGACAGGGACATGGCTACACCTTC.

This chain links TRBV5-1 with TRBJ1-1; the match to TRBD1 covers 10 bases. V trimming: 7 bases; J trimming: 4 bases; junction bases outside the gene matches: 10. The CDR3 covers 15 residues. Germline V CDR1 and CDR2: SGHRS, YFSETQ. CDR3: CASRQGARSGTEAFF. CDR3 DNA: TGCGCCAGCCGACAGGGGGCGAGGAGTGGCACTGAAGCTTTCTTT.

V is TRBV29-1 and J is TRBJ2-3; D is unresolved. Trimming pared 4 bases from V and 2 bases from J, leaving 10 bases between. In germline, CDR1 is SQVTM, CDR2 ANQGSEA. The CDR3 length is 13 residues. CDR3 region: CSVGGAPTDTQYF. The CDR3 DNA is TGCAGCGTTGGCGGCGCCCCCACAGATACGCAGTATTTT.

The rearrangement uses TRBV27 and TRBJ1-2; tentatively, D is TRBD1 (6 bases). There are 15 residues in the CDR3. Trimming stripped 0 bases from V and 2 bases from J, with 10 bases between. Germline lookup yields CDR1 MNHEY and CDR2 SMNVEV (reference sequence). The CDR3 loop reads CASSLSSGANYGYTF. Here the CDR3 DNA reads TGTGCCAGCAGTTTATCGTCGGGGGCCAACTATGGCTACACCTTC.

The chain has TRBV27 and TRBJ2-7; TRBD1 aligns across 10 bases. CDR3 size: 15 residues. Germline CDR1 MNHEY, CDR2 SMNVEV (reference sequence). With V trimmed by 6 bases and J by 5 bases, 10 bases remained unmatched. The CDR3 nucleotides are TGTGCCAGCAGCACCACCGGGACAGGGGTAAACGAGCAGTACTTC. It codes for CASSTTGTGVNEQYF.